These T cell receptor beta chains were read from a single sample in a study of control samples from healthy donors and cancer patients. Here immunoSEQ multiplex PCR was the method, and the copy in TCRdb shows in-frame clones only, minus some. The table has fewer than 200,000 clones, roughly 90% seen once; the top ten hold about 12%. Source material: blood. The source of these receptors is a man aged 25-45 years in good health. Both conserved end residues are part of each CDR3. Fields, in order: CDR3 length, V gene, clone size, D gene, J gene, CDR3 DNA, CDR3 protein. A D gene is named only where the DNA matches it firmly. Clone sizes are given selectively: once, few, many, or a class where the clone is expanded.

>19|TRBV13|.|.|TRBJ1-6
TGTGCCAGCAGCCCCCAGAGCCGTTCCCCTCGCTCCTATAATTCACCCCTCCACTTT
CASSPQSRSPRSYNSPLHF
>13|TRBV18|.|.|TRBJ1-3
TGTGCCAGCTCGGGTCCCTCTGGAAACACCATATATTTT
CASSGPSGNTIYF
>13|TRBV19|.|.|TRBJ1-1
TGTGCCAGTAGTCCCCAGGTGAACACTGAAGCTTTCTTT
CASSPQVNTEAFF
>15|TRBV12-1|once|.|TRBJ1-1
TGTGCCAGCAGCTTTGGCCTGGGCCCAAACCATGAAGCTTTCTTT
CASSFGLGPNHEAFF
>11|TRBV20-1|.|.|TRBJ1-1
TGCAGCCTCATTGGCGACACTGAAGCTTTCTTT
CSLIGDTEAFF
>18|TRBV19|once|.|TRBJ1-5
TGTGCCAGTAGTATTTCACAGGCCCGAGGTGGGAGCAATCAGCCCCAGCATTTT
CASSISQARGGSNQPQHF
>17|TRBV4-3|once|TRBD1|TRBJ1-4
TGCGCCAGCAGCCAAGCACGGGGGACAGCTACTAATGAAAAACTGTTTTTT
CASSQARGTATNEKLFF
>15|TRBV18|.|.|TRBJ2-3
TGTGCCAGCTCACCCCCGGGACCCCCAGGTGATACGCAGTATTTT
CASSPPGPPGDTQYF
>14|TRBV6-5|.|.|TRBJ1-1
TGTGCCAGCAGTTACGGGGGCGGACGAACTGAAGCTTTCTTT
CASSYGGGRTEAFF
>17|TRBV13|.|.|TRBJ1-4
TGTGCCAGCAGCTCGCGACAGCGTTGGGGGAGAAATGAAAAACTGTTTTTT
CASSSRQRWGRNEKLFF
>14|TRBV19|.|.|TRBJ1-2
TGTGCCAGTAGCGACGGACAGATCAGGAAGGGCTACACCTTC
CASSDGQIRKGYTF
>15|TRBV11-3|.|TRBD2|TRBJ2-1
TGTGCCAGCAGCTTTTCAGGACTAGCGGGAGATGAGCAGTTCTTC
CASSFSGLAGDEQFF
>17|TRBV3-1/TRBV3-2|.|.|TRBJ2-2
TGTGCCAGCAGCCAAGCAAAGACAGCAGACCTTAGCGGGGAGCTGTTTTTT
CASSQAKTADLSGELFF
>12|TRBV19|.|.|TRBJ1-2
TGTGCCAGCCGGACGGGAGCCTATGGCTACACCTTC
CASRTGAYGYTF
>17|TRBV5-5|.|TRBD1|TRBJ2-7
TGTGCCAGCAGCCCCGGGACAGGGTTTTTTGGGGGCTACGAGCAGTACTTC
CASSPGTGFFGGYEQYF
>14|TRBV7-2|.|TRBD1|TRBJ1-5
TGTGCCAGCAGCCAGGGACAGGGGGTCCAGCCCCAGCATTTT
CASSQGQGVQPQHF
>13|TRBV2|.|.|TRBJ1-3
TGTGCCACGCGGCCAATCCCTGGAAACACCATATATTTT
CATRPIPGNTIYF
>13|TRBV25-1|once|TRBD1|TRBJ1-2
TGTGCCAGCAGTCCAGCAGGGGGCGCCGGCTACACCTTC
CASSPAGGAGYTF
>16|TRBV19|.|.|TRBJ1-5
TGTGCCAGTAGTATCTCCAGGGCCTATAGCAATCAGCCCCAGCATTTT
CASSISRAYSNQPQHF
>13|TRBV5-1|.|.|TRBJ2-3
TGCGCCAGCACCCCCTGGCGGGCAGATACGCAGTATTTT
CASTPWRADTQYF
>14|TRBV6-5|.|.|TRBJ1-3
TGTGCCAGCAGTTACGCCGGATTGGGAAACACCATATATTTT
CASSYAGLGNTIYF
>19|TRBV19|.|.|TRBJ2-7
TGTGCCAGTAGTATGGTATTGAAGGCGGCCGGGACGGGACGTAACGAGCAGTACTTC
CASSMVLKAAGTGRNEQYF
>15|TRBV2|.|TRBD1|TRBJ1-1
TGTGCCAGCAGCTTCGAACAGGGGAGGAACACTGAAGCTTTCTTT
CASSFEQGRNTEAFF
>13|TRBV28|once|TRBD1|TRBJ1-1
TGTGCCAGCAGACGTGGGACAGGGGCTGAAGCTTTCTTT
CASRRGTGAEAFF
>14|TRBV5-1|.|TRBD1|TRBJ2-7
TGCGCCAGCAGCTCGGGACAGGGGGCGGGGGAGCAGTACTTC
CASSSGQGAGEQYF
>13|TRBV5-1|few|.|TRBJ2-7
TGCGCCAGCAGCGAGGGAACAGGACCTCGGCAGTACTTC
CASSEGTGPRQYF
>12|TRBV19|.|.|TRBJ2-3
TGTGCCAGTAGTATGAGGACAGATACGCAGTATTTT
CASSMRTDTQYF
>14|TRBV6-2/TRBV6-3|once|.|TRBJ1-4
TGTGCCAGCAGTTACCCTGGGAGGAGGGAAAAACTGTTTTTT
CASSYPGRREKLFF
>15|TRBV27|.|.|TRBJ1-2
TGTGCCAGCAGTTTATCGTCAGCCATTAACTATGGCTACACCTTC
CASSLSSAINYGYTF
>15|TRBV6-1|.|TRBD1|TRBJ2-7
TGTGCCAGCAGTGAGGCCGGGACAGCCCCCTACGAGCAGTACTTC
CASSEAGTAPYEQYF
>13|TRBV7-9|.|.|TRBJ2-2
TGTGCCAGCACCTTAGGTAGCACCGGGGAGCTGTTTTTT
CASTLGSTGELFF
>14|TRBV6-5|.|TRBD1|TRBJ1-1
TGTGCCAGCAGACCCACAGGGGTGAACACTGAAGCTTTCTTT
CASRPTGVNTEAFF
>15|TRBV28|.|TRBD2|TRBJ2-1
TGTGCCACCAATCAAGGTCGGACTAGAATACATGAGCAGTTCTTC
CATNQGRTRIHEQFF
>13|TRBV15|.|.|TRBJ1-4
TGTGCCACCAGCAGAGATCCCGATGAAAAACTGTTTTTT
CATSRDPDEKLFF
>14|TRBV5-1|.|.|TRBJ1-2
TGCGCCAGCAGCTTGGAGAACTCTAACTATGGCTACACCTTC
CASSLENSNYGYTF
>15|TRBV9|.|.|TRBJ2-7
TGTGCCTGCGAACTGGCGGGACCTATTTCCTACGAGCAGTACTTC
CACELAGPISYEQYF
>12|TRBV28|.|.|TRBJ1-5
TGTGCCAGCAGCTCCCCTAATCAGCCCCAGCATTTT
CASSSPNQPQHF
>12|TRBV4-1|once|.|TRBJ1-1
TGCGCCAGCAGCCGAACCGGGACGGAAGCTTTCTTT
CASSRTGTEAFF
>15|TRBV18|.|TRBD1|TRBJ1-1
TGTGCCAGCTCACCTAAAACAGGGGTGAACACTGAAGCTTTCTTT
CASSPKTGVNTEAFF
>15|TRBV18|.|.|TRBJ2-2
TGTGCCAGCTACCCACGGGGGCTGGGCACCGGGGAGCTGTTTTTT
CASYPRGLGTGELFF
>16|TRBV5-6|few|.|TRBJ1-1
TGTGCCAGCAGCTTGTTGTCCGGGACGAGGAACACTGAAGCTTTCTTT
CASSLLSGTRNTEAFF
>14|TRBV6-5|.|.|TRBJ1-5
TGTGCCAGCAGTAGTAGTGGGGTCCATCAGCCCCAGCATTTT
CASSSSGVHQPQHF
>13|TRBV19|once|.|TRBJ2-7
TGTGCCAGCCGTTTATCAGGGAACTACGAGCAGTACTTC
CASRLSGNYEQYF
>14|TRBV28|.|TRBD1|TRBJ1-1
TGTGCCAGCGTTCGTCTCGGACAAGGGACAGTGACTTTCTTT
CASVRLGQGTVTFF
>14|TRBV30|once|.|TRBJ1-3
TGTGCCTGGAGTGTTGGGAAAGCTGGAAACACCATATATTTT
CAWSVGKAGNTIYF
>15|TRBV4-3|once|TRBD1|TRBJ2-3
TGCGCCAGCAGCCCAGGGACAGGGATGGTAGATACGCAGTATTTT
CASSPGTGMVDTQYF
>20|TRBV10-3|.|TRBD1|TRBJ2-2
TGTGCCATCAGTGGCGGGACAGGGGTCGCTGACCCTTTGGGCACCGGGGAGCTGTTTTTT
CAISGGTGVADPLGTGELFF
>13|TRBV19|.|TRBD1|TRBJ1-5
TGTGCTAGGACAGGCCCCAGCAATCAGCCCCAGCATTTT
CARTGPSNQPQHF
>15|TRBV2|.|TRBD1|TRBJ1-1
TGTGCCACCCACACTCTCCCGGGACAGGGAACTGAAGCTTTCTTT
CATHTLPGQGTEAFF
>14|TRBV24-1|.|.|TRBJ1-3
TGTGCCACCAGTGACAGTCTGTCTGGAAACACCATATATTTT
CATSDSLSGNTIYF
>13|TRBV6-2/TRBV6-3|.|TRBD2|TRBJ2-7
TGTGCCAGCAGCCCTAGCGGGACCTACGAGCAGTACTTC
CASSPSGTYEQYF
>14|TRBV24-1|.|.|TRBJ2-7
TGTGCCACCAGTGATTCTAATTTGGGATACGAGCAGTACTTC
CATSDSNLGYEQYF
>11|TRBV20-1|.|TRBD1|TRBJ2-7
TGCAGCCACAGGGGGATAAACGAGCAGTACTTC
CSHRGINEQYF
>14|TRBV7-8|.|TRBD1|TRBJ2-3
TGTGCCAGCAGCCCCGGGACAGGAACAGATACGCAGTATTTT
CASSPGTGTDTQYF
>15|TRBV5-6|.|.|TRBJ2-3
TGTGCCAGCAGCAGGACAGCTCAGAGCACAGATACGCAGTATTTT
CASSRTAQSTDTQYF